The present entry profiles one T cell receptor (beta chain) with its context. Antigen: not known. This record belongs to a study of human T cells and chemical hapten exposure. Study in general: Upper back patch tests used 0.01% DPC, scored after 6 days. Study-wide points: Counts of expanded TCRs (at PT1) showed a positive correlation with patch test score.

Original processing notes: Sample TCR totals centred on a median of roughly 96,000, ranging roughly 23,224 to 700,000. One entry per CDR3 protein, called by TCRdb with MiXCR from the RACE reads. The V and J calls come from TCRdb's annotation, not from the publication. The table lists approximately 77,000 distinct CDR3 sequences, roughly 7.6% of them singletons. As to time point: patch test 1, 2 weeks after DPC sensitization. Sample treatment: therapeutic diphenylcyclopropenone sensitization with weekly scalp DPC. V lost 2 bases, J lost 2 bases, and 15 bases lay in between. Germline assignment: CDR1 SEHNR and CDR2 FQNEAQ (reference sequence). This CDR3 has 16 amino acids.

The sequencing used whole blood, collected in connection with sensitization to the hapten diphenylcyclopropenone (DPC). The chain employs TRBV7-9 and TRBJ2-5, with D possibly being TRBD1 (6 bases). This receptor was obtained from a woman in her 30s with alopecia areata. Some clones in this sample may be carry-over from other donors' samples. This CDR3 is CASSLWLDRSQETQYF. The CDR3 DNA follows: TGTGCCAGCAGCTTATGGTTGGACAGATCACAAGAGACCCAGTACTTC. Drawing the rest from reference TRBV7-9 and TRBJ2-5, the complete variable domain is DTGVSQNPRHKITKRGQNVTFRCDPISEHNRLYWYRQTLGQGPEFLTYFQNEAQLEKSRLLSDRFSAERPKGSFSTLEIQRTEQGDSAMYLCASSLWLDRSQETQYFGPGTRLLVL.